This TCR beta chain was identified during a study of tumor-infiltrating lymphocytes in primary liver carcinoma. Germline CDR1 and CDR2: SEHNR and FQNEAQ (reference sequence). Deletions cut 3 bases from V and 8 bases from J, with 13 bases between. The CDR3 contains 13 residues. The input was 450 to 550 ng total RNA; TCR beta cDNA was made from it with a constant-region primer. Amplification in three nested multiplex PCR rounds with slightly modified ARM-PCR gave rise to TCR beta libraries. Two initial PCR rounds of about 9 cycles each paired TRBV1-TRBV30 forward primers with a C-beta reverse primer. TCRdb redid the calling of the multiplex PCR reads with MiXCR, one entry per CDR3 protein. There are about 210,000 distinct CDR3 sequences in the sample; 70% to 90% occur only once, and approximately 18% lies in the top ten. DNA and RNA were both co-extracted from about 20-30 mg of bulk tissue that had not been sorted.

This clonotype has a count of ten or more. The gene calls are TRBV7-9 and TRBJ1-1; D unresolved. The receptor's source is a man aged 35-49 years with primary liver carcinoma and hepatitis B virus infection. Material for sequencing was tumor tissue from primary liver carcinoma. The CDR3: CASSLYAGREAFF. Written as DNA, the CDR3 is TGTGCCAGCAGCTTGTACGCGGGGAGGGAAGCTTTCTTT. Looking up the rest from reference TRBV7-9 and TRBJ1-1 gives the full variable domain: DTGVSQNPRHKITKRGQNVTFRCDPISEHNRLYWYRQTLGQGPEFLTYFQNEAQLEKSRLLSDRFSAERPKGSFSTLEIQRTEQGDSAMYLCASSLYAGREAFFGQGTRLTVV.